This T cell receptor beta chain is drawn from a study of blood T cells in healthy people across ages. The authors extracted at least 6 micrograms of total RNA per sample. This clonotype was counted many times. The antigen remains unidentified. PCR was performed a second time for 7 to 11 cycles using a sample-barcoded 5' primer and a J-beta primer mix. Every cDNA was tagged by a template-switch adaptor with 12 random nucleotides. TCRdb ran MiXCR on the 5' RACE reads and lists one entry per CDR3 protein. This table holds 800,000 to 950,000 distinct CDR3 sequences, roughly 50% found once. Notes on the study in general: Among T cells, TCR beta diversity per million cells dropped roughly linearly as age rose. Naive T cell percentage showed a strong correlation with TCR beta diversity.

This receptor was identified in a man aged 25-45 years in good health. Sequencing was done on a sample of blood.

CDR3 bases: TGCAGCGCAGAGGGAGGGGGCGCCTCCTACAATGAGCAGTTCTTC. Translated, it gives CSAEGGGASYNEQFF. This chain uses TRBV29-1 with TRBJ2-1; D is tentatively TRBD1 or TRBD2 (7 bases each). Germline CDR1 reads SQVTM; CDR2 reads ANQGSEA. The V and J ends lost 7 bases and 0 bases respectively, with 16 bases between them. The CDR3 spans 15 residues.